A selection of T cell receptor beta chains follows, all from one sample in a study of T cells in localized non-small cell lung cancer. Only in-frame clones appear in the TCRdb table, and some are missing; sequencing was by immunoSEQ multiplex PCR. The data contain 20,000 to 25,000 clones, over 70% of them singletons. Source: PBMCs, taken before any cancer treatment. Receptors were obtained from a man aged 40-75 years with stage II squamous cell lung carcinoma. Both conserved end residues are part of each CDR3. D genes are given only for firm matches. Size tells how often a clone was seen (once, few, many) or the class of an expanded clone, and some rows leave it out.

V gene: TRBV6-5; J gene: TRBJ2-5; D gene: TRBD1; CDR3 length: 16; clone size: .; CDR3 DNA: TGTGCCAGCAGTTCCCCGGGACAGGGGGCAGGAGAGACCCAGTACTTC; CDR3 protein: CASSSPGQGAGETQYF
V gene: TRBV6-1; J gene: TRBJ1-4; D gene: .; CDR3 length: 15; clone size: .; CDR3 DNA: TGTGCCAGCACCCCGGGAGGGGGGGCTAATGAAAAACTGTTTTTT; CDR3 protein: CASTPGGGANEKLFF
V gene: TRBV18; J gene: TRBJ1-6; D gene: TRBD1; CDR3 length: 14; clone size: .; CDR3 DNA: TGTGCCAGCTCACAGGACAGGGATAATTCACCCCTCCACTTT; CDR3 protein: CASSQDRDNSPLHF
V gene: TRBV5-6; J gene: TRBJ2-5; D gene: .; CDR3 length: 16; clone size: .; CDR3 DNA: TGTGCCAGCAGCTTGGACTCGGGATGGGCGGGGGAGACCCAGTACTTC; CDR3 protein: CASSLDSGWAGETQYF
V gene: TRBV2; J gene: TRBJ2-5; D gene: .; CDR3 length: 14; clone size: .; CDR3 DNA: TGTGCCAGCAGTGGACAGGTCTTGGGAGAGACCCAGTACTTC; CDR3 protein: CASSGQVLGETQYF
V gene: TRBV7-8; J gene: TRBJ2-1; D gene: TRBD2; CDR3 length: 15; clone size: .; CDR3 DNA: TGTGCCAGCAGCTTTCGGACGGGGGGTCACAATGAGCAGTTCTTC; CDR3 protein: CASSFRTGGHNEQFF
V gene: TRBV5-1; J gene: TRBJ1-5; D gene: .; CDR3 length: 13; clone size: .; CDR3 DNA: TGCGCCAGCAGCTTGGAGAGGGATCAGCCCCAGCATTTT; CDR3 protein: CASSLERDQPQHF
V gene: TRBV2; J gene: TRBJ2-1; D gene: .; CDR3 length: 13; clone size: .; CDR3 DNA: TGTGCCAGCAGTCTCGGACCCTACAATGAGCAGTTCTTC; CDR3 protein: CASSLGPYNEQFF
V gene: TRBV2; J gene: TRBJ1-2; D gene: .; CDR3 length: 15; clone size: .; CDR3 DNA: TGTGCCAGCAGTGAACCAGGCAGGGGAGCATATGGCTACACCTTC; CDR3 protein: CASSEPGRGAYGYTF
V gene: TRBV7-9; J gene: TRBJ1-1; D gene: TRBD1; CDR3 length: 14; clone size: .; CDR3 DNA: TGTGCCAGCAGCGACAGGGGAAGGAGCACTGAAGCTTTCTTT; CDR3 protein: CASSDRGRSTEAFF
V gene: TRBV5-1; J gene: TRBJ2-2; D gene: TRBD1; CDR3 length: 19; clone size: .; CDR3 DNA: TGCGCCAGCAGCTTGCAGCCGGGACAGGGGGCTTCGAACACCGGGGAGCTGTTTTTT; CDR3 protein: CASSLQPGQGASNTGELFF
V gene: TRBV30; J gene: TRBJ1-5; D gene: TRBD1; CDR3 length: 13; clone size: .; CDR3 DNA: TGTGCCTGGACCCCAGGGGGCGGTCAGCCCCAGCATTTT; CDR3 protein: CAWTPGGGQPQHF
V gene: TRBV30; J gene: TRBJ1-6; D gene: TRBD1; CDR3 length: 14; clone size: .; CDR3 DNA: TGTGCCTGGGGTCCGGGACAGGCTATTTCACCCCTCCACTTT; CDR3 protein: CAWGPGQAISPLHF
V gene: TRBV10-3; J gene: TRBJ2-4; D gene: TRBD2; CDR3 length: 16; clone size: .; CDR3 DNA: TGTGCCATCAGTGAGTCGACTAGCGGGGGGGCAAGCATTCAGTACTTC; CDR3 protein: CAISESTSGGASIQYF
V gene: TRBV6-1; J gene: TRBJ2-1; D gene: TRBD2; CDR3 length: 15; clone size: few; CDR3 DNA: TGTGCCAGCAGTGAACCTAGCGGGGCCTACAATGAGCAGTTCTTC; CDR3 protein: CASSEPSGAYNEQFF
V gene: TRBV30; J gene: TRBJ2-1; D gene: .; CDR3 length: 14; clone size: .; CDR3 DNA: TGTGCCTGGAAGAGACTACATGCCGACAATGAGCAGTTCTTC; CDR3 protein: CAWKRLHADNEQFF
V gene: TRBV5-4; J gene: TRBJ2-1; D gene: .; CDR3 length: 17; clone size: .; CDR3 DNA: TGTGCCAGCAGCTTGTCCAGGCCGTCGCACACACACAATGAGCAGTTCTTC; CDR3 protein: CASSLSRPSHTHNEQFF
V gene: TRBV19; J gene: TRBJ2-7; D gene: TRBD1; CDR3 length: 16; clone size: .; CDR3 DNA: TGTGCCAGTAGTCCCCTTCAAGGACAGGGGGCGTACGAGCAGTACTTC; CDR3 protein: CASSPLQGQGAYEQYF
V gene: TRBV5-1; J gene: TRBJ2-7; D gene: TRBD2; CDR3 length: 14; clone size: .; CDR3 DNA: TGCGCCAGCAGTTATGGACTAGCGGGCTACGAGCAGTACTTC; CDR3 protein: CASSYGLAGYEQYF
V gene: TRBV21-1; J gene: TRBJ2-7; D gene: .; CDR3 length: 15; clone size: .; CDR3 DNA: TGTGCCAGCAGCAAAGGGGTTTGGGAGTCAGGGGAGCAGTACTTC; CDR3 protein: CASSKGVWESGEQYF
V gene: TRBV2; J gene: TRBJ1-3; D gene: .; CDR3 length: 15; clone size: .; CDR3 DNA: TGTGCCAGCACGGGCAACCCGGGTGTTGGAAACACCATATATTTT; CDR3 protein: CASTGNPGVGNTIYF
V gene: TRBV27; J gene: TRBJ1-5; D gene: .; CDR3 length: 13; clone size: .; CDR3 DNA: TGTGCCAGCAGTAAACAGTTCAATCAGCCCCAGCATTTT; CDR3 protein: CASSKQFNQPQHF
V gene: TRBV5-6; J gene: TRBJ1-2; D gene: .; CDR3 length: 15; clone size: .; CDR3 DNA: TGTGCCAGCAGCAGCACCGGGGCCGACAACTATGGCTACACCTTC; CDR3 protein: CASSSTGADNYGYTF
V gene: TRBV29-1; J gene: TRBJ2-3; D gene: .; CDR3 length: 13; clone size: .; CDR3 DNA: TGCAGCGTTGAGCAGGGGAGCACAGATACGCAGTATTTT; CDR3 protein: CSVEQGSTDTQYF
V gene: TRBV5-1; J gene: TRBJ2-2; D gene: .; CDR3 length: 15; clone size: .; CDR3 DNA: TGCGCCAGCAGCAGTACAGGGTTCGGAACCGGGGAGCTGTTTTTT; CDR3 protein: CASSSTGFGTGELFF
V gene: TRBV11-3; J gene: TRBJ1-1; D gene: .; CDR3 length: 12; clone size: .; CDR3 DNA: TGTGCCAACAGCTTACTCGACACTGAAGCTTTCTTT; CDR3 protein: CANSLLDTEAFF
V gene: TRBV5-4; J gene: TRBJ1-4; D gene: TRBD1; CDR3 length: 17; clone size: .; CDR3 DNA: TGTGCCAGCAGCCCTGGCCCGACAGGGGGACCTAATGAAAAACTGTTTTTT; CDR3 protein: CASSPGPTGGPNEKLFF
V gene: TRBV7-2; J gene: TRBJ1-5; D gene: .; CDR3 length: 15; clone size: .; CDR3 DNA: TGTGCCAGCAGGAGGGGTGGGGGCTTTAATCAGCCCCAGCATTTT; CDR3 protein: CASRRGGGFNQPQHF
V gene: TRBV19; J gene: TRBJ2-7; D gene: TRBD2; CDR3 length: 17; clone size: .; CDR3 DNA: TGTGCCAGTAGTACCCTCTTAGCGGGTCTTAGGAACTACGAGCAGTACTTC; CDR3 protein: CASSTLLAGLRNYEQYF
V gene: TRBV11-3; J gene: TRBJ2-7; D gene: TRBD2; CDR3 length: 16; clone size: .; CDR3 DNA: TGTGCCAGCAGCTTAGATGGGGATAGCGGGCCGAGGCAGCAGTACTTC; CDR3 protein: CASSLDGDSGPRQQYF
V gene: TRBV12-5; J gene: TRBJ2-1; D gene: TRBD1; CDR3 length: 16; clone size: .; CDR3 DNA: TGTGCTAGTGGTTTGTTATCCGGGACAGGGGGCAATGAGCAGTTCTTC; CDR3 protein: CASGLLSGTGGNEQFF
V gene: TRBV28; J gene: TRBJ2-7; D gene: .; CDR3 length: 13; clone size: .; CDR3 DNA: TGTGCCAGCAGTTTGCCGCGCCTGAACGAGCAGTACTTC; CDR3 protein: CASSLPRLNEQYF
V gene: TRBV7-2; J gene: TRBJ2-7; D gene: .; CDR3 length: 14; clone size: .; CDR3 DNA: TGTGCCAGCAGCGCCCGGGACGGCAACTACGAGCAGTACTTC; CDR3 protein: CASSARDGNYEQYF
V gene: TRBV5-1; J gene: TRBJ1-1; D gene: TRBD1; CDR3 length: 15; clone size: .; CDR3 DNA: TGCGCCAGCAGCTTGCGGGCCAGGGGGGATTTTGAAGCTTTCTTT; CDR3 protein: CASSLRARGDFEAFF
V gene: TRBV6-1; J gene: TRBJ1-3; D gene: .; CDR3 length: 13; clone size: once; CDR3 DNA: TGTGCCGTCGGCCAACTTCCCGGAAACACCATATATTTT; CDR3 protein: CAVGQLPGNTIYF
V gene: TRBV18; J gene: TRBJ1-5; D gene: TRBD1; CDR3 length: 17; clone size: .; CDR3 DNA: TGTGCCAGCTCACCACTAGGGACAGGGCGTAGCAATCAGCCCCAGCATTTT; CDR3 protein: CASSPLGTGRSNQPQHF
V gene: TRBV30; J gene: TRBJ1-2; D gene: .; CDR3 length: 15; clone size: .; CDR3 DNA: TGTGCCTGGATGGAGGTGGGGGGGCGACGGTATGGCTACACCTTC; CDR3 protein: CAWMEVGGRRYGYTF
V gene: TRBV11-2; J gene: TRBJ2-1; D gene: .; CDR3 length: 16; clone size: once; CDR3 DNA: TGTGCCAGCAGCTCAAGGACCTCTCGGGGGTACAATGAGCAGTTCTTC; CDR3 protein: CASSSRTSRGYNEQFF
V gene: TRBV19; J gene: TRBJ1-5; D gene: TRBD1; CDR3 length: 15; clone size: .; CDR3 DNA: TGTGCCAGTAGTATGGGGACAGTCCTAAATCAGCCCCAGCATTTT; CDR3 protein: CASSMGTVLNQPQHF
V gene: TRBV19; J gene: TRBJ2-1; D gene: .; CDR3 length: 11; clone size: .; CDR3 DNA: TGTGCCAGTAGTATATACAATGAGCAGTTCTTC; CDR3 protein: CASSIYNEQFF
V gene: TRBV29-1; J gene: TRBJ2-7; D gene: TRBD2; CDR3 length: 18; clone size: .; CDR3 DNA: TGCAGCGTTGATCAAGGACTGACTAGCGGGAGGGCCCCCTACGAGCAGTACTTC; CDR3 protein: CSVDQGLTSGRAPYEQYF
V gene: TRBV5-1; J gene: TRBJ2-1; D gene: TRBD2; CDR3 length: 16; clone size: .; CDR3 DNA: TGCGCCAGCATTCCGAGCGGGAGAGGTTCCTACAATGAGCAGTTCTTC; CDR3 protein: CASIPSGRGSYNEQFF
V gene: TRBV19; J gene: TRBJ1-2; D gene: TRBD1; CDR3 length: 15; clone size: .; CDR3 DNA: TGTGCCAGTAGTCCGTGGACAGGGGCAAACTATGGCTACACCTTC; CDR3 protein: CASSPWTGANYGYTF
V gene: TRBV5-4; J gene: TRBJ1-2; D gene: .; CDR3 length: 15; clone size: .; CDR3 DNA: TGTGCCAGCAGCCCGGACATATTCTCTAACTATGGCTACACCTTC; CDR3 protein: CASSPDIFSNYGYTF
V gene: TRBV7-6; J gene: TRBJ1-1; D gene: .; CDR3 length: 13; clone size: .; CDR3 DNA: TGTGCCAGCAGCTTAGGGGAGACAAGCAAAGCTTTCTTT; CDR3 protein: CASSLGETSKAFF
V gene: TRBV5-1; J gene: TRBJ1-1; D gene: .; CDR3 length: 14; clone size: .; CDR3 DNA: TGCGCCAGCAGCTTGGATGGGGGACAACCTGAAGCTTTCTTT; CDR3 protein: CASSLDGGQPEAFF
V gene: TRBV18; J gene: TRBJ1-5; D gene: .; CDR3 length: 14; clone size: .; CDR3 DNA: TGTGCCAGCTCACCGCGGGGCGGCGGTCAGCCCCAGCATTTT; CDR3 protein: CASSPRGGGQPQHF
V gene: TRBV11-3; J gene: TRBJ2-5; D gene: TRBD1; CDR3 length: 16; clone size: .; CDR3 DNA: TGTGCCAGCAGCCCGCGTGGAACGACAGGGCCAGAGACCCAGTACTTC; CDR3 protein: CASSPRGTTGPETQYF
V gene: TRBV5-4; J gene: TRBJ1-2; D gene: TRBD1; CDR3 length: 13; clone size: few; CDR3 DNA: TGTGCCAGCAGCTCCCAGGGGGACTATGGCTACACCTTC; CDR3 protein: CASSSQGDYGYTF
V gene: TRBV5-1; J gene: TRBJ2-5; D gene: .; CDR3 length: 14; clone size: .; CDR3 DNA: TGCGCCAGCAGCTTGGGGGGTTCTGAGGAGACCCAGTACTTC; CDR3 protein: CASSLGGSEETQYF
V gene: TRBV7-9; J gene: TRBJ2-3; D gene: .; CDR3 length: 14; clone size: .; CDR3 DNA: TGTGCCAGCAGCTTAACAGGGCGCACAGATACGCAGTATTTT; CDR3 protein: CASSLTGRTDTQYF
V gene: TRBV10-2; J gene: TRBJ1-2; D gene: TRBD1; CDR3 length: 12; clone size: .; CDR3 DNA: TGCGCCAGCAGAGCGGGACAGGATGGCTACACCTTC; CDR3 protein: CASRAGQDGYTF
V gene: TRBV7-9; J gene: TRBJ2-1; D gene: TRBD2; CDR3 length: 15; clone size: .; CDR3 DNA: TGTGCCAGCAGCTTATCTAGCGGGAGGTCTGTTGAGCAGTTCTTC; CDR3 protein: CASSLSSGRSVEQFF
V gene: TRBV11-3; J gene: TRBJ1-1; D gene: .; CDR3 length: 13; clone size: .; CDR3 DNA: TGTGCCAGCAGCTTGACGCAGGGGTCTGAAGCTTTCTTT; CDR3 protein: CASSLTQGSEAFF
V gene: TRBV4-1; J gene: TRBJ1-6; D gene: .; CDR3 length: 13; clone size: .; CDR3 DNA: TGCGCCAGCAGCCAAGATAATCCCCCGGCCCTCCACTTT; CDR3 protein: CASSQDNPPALHF
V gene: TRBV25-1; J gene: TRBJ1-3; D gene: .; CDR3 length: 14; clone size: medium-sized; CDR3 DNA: TGTGCCAGCCCTACGGGCCTTACGGGAAACACCATATATTTT; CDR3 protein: CASPTGLTGNTIYF
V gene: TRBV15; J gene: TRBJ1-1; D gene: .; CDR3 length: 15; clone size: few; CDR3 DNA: TGTGCCACCAGCAGGGACATCACCTGGAACACTGAAGCTTTCTTT; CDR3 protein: CATSRDITWNTEAFF
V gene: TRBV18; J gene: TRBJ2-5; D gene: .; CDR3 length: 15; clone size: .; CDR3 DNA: TGTGCCAGCTCACCACGAACAGGCACCCAAGAGACCCAGTACTTC; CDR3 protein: CASSPRTGTQETQYF